This TCR beta chain appears in the sequencing data of a study of regulatory T cells in long-lasting Graves disease. Study in general: Duration of antithyroid drug therapy among newly diagnosed Graves' patients was under 3 months.

CDR3 length equals 15 residues. The V end lost 4 bases, the J end lost 0 bases, and 10 bases lay between the germline ends. Germline V lookup: CDR1 LGHDT, CDR2 YNNKEL (reference sequence). Documented time point: newly diagnosed GD, antithyroid drugs for less than 3 months. The TCR library used RNA extracted from PBMCs. Investigators prepared the TCR beta libraries by applying iRepertoire HTBI primers and Arm-PCR of CDR3 regions. As handled by the study authors: Sequenced samples collectively carried 62 TRBV and 14 TRBJ segments. Each CDR3 protein is one row after TCRdb ran MiXCR on the multiplex PCR reads. The V and J calls were determined by TCRdb, not by the authors. The repertoire holds hundreds of thousands of distinct CDR3 sequences, about 16% seen once, with 12% in the top ten. This clonotype was recorded at least ten times. The same data also contributed to another study, on T cells in Graves' hyperthyroidism and ophthalmopathy. From that second work: Uncontrolled infection, other autoimmune disease, pregnancy or lactation led to exclusion. Together with thyroid ultrasound, orbital computed tomography, serum thyroxine and TRAb, clinical symptoms were used for diagnoses.

Sequences were derived from peripheral blood mononuclear cells (PBMCs), sampled at new diagnosis, from a patient treated with antithyroid drugs. This clonotype originated in a man younger than 35 with Graves disease. The chain joins TRBV3-1 to TRBJ1-3; D not certain. The CDR3 loop is CASSPRASSGNTIYF. The CDR3 DNA sequence: TGTGCCAGCAGCCCACGGGCCTCCTCTGGAAACACCATATATTTT.